This passage covers 30 T cell receptor beta chains from one sample sequenced in a study of T cells and copy number aberrations in small-cell lung cancer. Clones were sequenced by immunoSEQ multiplex PCR, and TCRdb holds only the in-frame ones, with some missing. The data show about 2,500 clones, approximately 79% seen once. The sequenced sample consisted of normal tissue next to the tumor. These receptor sequences come from a woman between 45 and 60 years old with small cell lung cancer.

The chain has TRBV7-2 and TRBJ2-1; D unresolved. This CDR3 contains 13 residues. V was shortened by 4 bases and J by 7 bases, with 11 bases between the two germline ends. CDR1 and CDR2 from the germline V gene are SGHTA and FQGNSA. The CDR3 DNA reads TGTGCCAGCAGCTGGAACCAGGTAAATGAGCAGTTCTTC. It is translated as CASSWNQVNEQFF.

This clone was recorded only once. This chain joins TRBV6-6 and TRBJ1-4; D not resolved. Trimming shortened V by 5 bases and J by 8 bases, and 18 bases separated the two germline ends. This CDR3 comprises 15 residues. CDR1 is MNHNY, CDR2 SVGAGI, per germline (reference sequence). In DNA form, the CDR3 reads TGTGCCAGCAGTCCCTCTGGTGAGGGTAACGAAAAACTGTTTTTT. The encoded protein is CASSPSGEGNEKLFF.

This chain uses TRBV12-1 with TRBJ2-7. TRBV12-1 has pseudogene status. The CDR3 covers 12 residues. The CDR3 protein is CASSSRLYEQYF. The DNA for the CDR3 is TGTGCCAGCAGCTCCCGCCTCTACGAGCAGTACTTC.

The chain uses TRBV18 and TRBJ1-6; D gene unclear. The germline gives CDR1 KGHSH, CDR2 LQKENI. The length of the CDR3 is 14 residues. The V end lost 5 bases, the J end lost 5 bases, and 10 bases lay between the germline ends. The CDR3 DNA sequence: TGTGCCAGCTCATCCGGGTGGGATAATTCACCCCTCCACTTT. Translation: CASSSGWDNSPLHF.

This clone was counted a single time. The chain has TRBV9 and TRBJ1-2; the D gene is possibly TRBD1 (5 bases). Germline V gene data show CDR1 as SGDLS and CDR2 as YYNGEE. V was clipped by 1 base and J by 4 bases, with 11 bases between them. This CDR3 region has 14 residues. Here the CDR3 reads CASSVSRVGYGYTF. The DNA of the CDR3 is TGTGCCAGCAGCGTATCCAGGGTTGGCTATGGCTACACCTTC.

V gene TRBV6-5 combines with J gene TRBJ1-4; no firm D call. The CDR3 extends over 15 amino acids. Trimming left V 0 bases short and J 7 bases short, with 12 bases between. Germline assignment: CDR1 MNHEY and CDR2 SVGAGI. The CDR3 reads CASSYSGSTGEKLFF. In DNA, the CDR3 is TGTGCCAGCAGTTACTCGGGGTCCACGGGTGAAAAACTGTTTTTT.

The gene calls are TRBV5-1 and TRBJ2-7, with D unresolved. CDR1 and CDR2 from the germline V gene are SGHRS and YFSETQ. V shed 1 base and J shed 2 bases, with 13 bases lying between them. CDR3 length equals 15 residues. The CDR3 region is CASSLRATSTYEQYF. The DNA of the CDR3 is TGCGCCAGCAGCTTGAGGGCAACTTCGACCTACGAGCAGTACTTC. The full variable domain, its missing parts supplied by reference TRBV5-1 and TRBJ2-7, is KAGVTQTPRYLIKTRGQQVTLSCSPISGHRSVSWYQQTPGQGLQFLFEYFSETQRNKGNFPGRFSGRQFSNSRSEMNVSTLELGDSALYLCASSLRATSTYEQYFGPGTRLTVT.

V is TRBV19 and J is TRBJ2-1; 8 positions match TRBD2. The V gene end was trimmed by 5 bases and the J gene end by 10 bases; junction bases not matched to a gene: 13. From germline, CDR1 is LNHDA and CDR2 SQIVND (reference sequence). CDR3 size: 15 residues. CDR3 bases: TGTGCCAGTAGTTGGGCGGGGGGTAAAGTCGTCGAGCAGTTCTTC. Amino acid sequence: CASSWAGGKVVEQFF. The entire variable domain, with the rest obtained from reference TRBV19 and TRBJ2-1, is as follows: DGGITQSPKYLFRKEGQNVTLSCEQNLNHDAMYWYRQDPGQGLRLIYYSQIVNDFQKGDIAEGYSVSREKKESFPLTVTSAQKNPTAFYLCASSWAGGKVVEQFFGPGTRLTVL.

J is TRBJ2-3 and V is TRBV30; D gene uncertain. V dropped 4 bases and J dropped 0 bases, with 11 bases sitting between them. Germline assignment: CDR1 GTSNPN and CDR2 SVGIG (reference sequence). This CDR3 has 14 amino acids. The CDR3 DNA sequence: TGTGCCTGGACTAGGTTTACGAGCACAGATACGCAGTATTTT. Translation: CAWTRFTSTDTQYF. Variable domain in full (rest from reference TRBV30 and TRBJ2-3): SQTIHQWPATLVQPVGSPLSLECTVEGTSNPNLYWYRQAAGRGLQLLFYSVGIGQISSEVPQNLSASRPQDRQFILSSKKLLLSDSGFYLCAWTRFTSTDTQYFGPGTRLTVL.

V gene TRBV6-5 combines with J gene TRBJ2-7; TRBD1 aligns across 9 bases. Unmatched junction bases numbered 9, after V lost 3 bases and J lost 6 bases. The CDR3 loop spans 15 amino acids. Germline V lookup: CDR1 MNHEY, CDR2 SVGAGI. CDR3 region: CASSYGGQGSTEQYF. The DNA for the CDR3 is TGTGCCAGCAGTTATGGGGGACAGGGCTCCACCGAGCAGTACTTC.

This clone was seen more than once but under ten times. The chain is built from TRBV7-3 and TRBJ2-1; D perhaps matches TRBD1 (5 bases). The germline CDR1 and CDR2 sequences are SGHTA and FQGTGA. Deletions cut 5 bases from V and 10 bases from J, with 12 bases between. The CDR3 spans 12 residues. CDR3 sequence: CASSPQGEEQFF. CDR3 coding DNA: TGTGCCAGCAGCCCCCAGGGCGAGGAGCAGTTCTTC.

The chain has TRBV30 and TRBJ1-1, with D perhaps TRBD1 (5 bases). V shed 3 bases and J shed 2 bases, with 16 bases lying between them. CDR3 size: 15 residues. Germline values: CDR1 GTSNPN, CDR2 SVGIG (reference sequence). The CDR3 sequence is CAWRDGANGNTEAFF. The CDR3 DNA sequence: TGTGCCTGGAGGGATGGGGCTAACGGTAACACTGAAGCTTTCTTT.

The chain recombines TRBV7-2 with TRBJ1-2; 7 bases line up with TRBD1. V trimming: 5 bases; J trimming: 8 bases; junction bases outside the gene matches: 2. The CDR3 has 11 amino acids. CDR1 SGHTA and CDR2 FQGNSA come from the germline V gene. The CDR3 here is CASSRGGGYTF. The CDR3 DNA follows: TGTGCCAGCAGCCGAGGGGGCGGCTACACCTTC.

This clone is a singleton in its sample. This chain connects TRBV6-1 to TRBJ2-5; a possible D gene is TRBD1 (5 bases). The V gene lost 7 bases and the J gene lost 5 bases, with 17 bases spanning the gap. Germline V lookup: CDR1 MNHNS, CDR2 SASEGT. The CDR3 spans 14 residues. Written as DNA, the CDR3 is TGTGCCAGCAATCCTACAGGTTGGGGTGAGACCCAGTACTTC. This translates into CASNPTGWGETQYF.

The chain couples TRBV7-9 to TRBJ2-5, with TRBD2 matching 14 bases. Germline CDR1 SEHNR, CDR2 FQNEAQ (reference sequence). This CDR3 contains 16 residues. The junction had 1 base not matched to a gene; V was cut back by 1 base and J by 3 bases. The CDR3 DNA sequence: TGTGCCAGCAGCTTAGGACTAGCGGGAGGGGAAGAGACCCAGTACTTC. It specifies CASSLGLAGGEETQYF.

The CDR3, as DNA: TGTGCCAGCCACTCTGGACAGTACGATCAGCCCCAGCATTTT. Translation gives CASHSGQYDQPQHF. This sequence joins TRBV6-5 and TRBJ1-5; possibly TRBD1 for D (6 bases). The CDR3 loop spans 14 amino acids. The germline V gene encodes CDR1 MNHEY and CDR2 SVGAGI. V was cut by 8 bases and J by 5 bases, with 16 bases left in between.

This clone was seen just once. This rearrangement joins TRBV5-4 to TRBJ2-5; 7 bases fit TRBD2. The germline CDR1 and CDR2 sequences are SGHNT and YYREEE (reference sequence). This CDR3 contains 15 residues. V was pared by 3 bases and J by 4 bases, with 9 bases of the junction left unmatched. CDR3 DNA: TGTGCCAGCAGCTGGGAATCGGGGGAGGGAGAGACCCAGTACTTC. As protein: CASSWESGEGETQYF.

This rearrangement joins TRBV5-1 to TRBJ1-3, with 7 nucleotides matching TRBD1. Trimming removed 0 bases from V and 0 bases from J; junction bases left unmatched: 3. CDR1 is SGHRS and CDR2 is YFSETQ in the germline V gene. This CDR3 has 16 residues. The CDR3 nucleotides read TGCGCCAGCAGCTTGGCAGGACAGGCCTCTGGAAACACCATATATTTT. Encoded protein: CASSLAGQASGNTIYF.

This chain joins TRBV5-1 and TRBJ1-2; 7 bases are shared with TRBD1. The CDR3 is 14 amino acids. After removal of 4 bases from V and 3 bases from J, the junction contained 6 bases not matched to a gene. Germline V gene data show CDR1 as SGHRS and CDR2 as YFSETQ. The CDR3 sequence: CASSTGQADYGYTF. In nucleotides, the CDR3 is TGCGCCAGCAGCACTGGACAGGCCGACTATGGCTACACCTTC.

V usage is TRBV6-5 and J usage is TRBJ2-5; a weak D match, TRBD2 (6 bases). The V gene's germline CDR1 is MNHEY and CDR2 SVGAGI. Trimming cost V 6 bases and J 4 bases, with 12 bases left between them. CDR3 length: 13 residues. For the CDR3, the DNA is TGTGCCAGCAGCGCGGGATCGGTAGAGACCCAGTACTTC. It encodes CASSAGSVETQYF.

In nucleotides, the CDR3 is TGTGCCAGCAGCTCCGAAAGAAACAGGGATCCCTATGGCTACACCTTC. Translation gives CASSSERNRDPYGYTF. The gene calls are TRBV5-6 and TRBJ1-2, with D possibly being TRBD1 (6 bases). CDR3 length equals 16 residues. Germline CDR1 is SGHDT and CDR2 is YYEEEE. Trimming took 3 bases from V and 4 from J, leaving 19 bases between them.

The chain joins TRBV27 to TRBJ2-4; possibly TRBD1 for D (6 bases). The CDR3 is 18 amino acids. With 0 bases removed from V and 3 bases from J, the gap between germline ends came to 18 bases. The germline gives CDR1 MNHEY, CDR2 SMNVEV (reference sequence). CDR3 residues: CASSLSSGTTVFKNIQYF. The DNA of the CDR3 is TGTGCCAGCAGTTTATCTTCCGGGACAACCGTATTCAAAAACATTCAGTACTTC.

The chain has TRBV4-2 and TRBJ2-3; TRBD1 matches at 7 bases. Germline CDR1 and CDR2: LGHNA and YNFKEQ. The CDR3 has 16 residues. V shed 2 bases and J 1 base; nucleotides not matched to a gene: 6. The CDR3 DNA reads TGTGCCAGCAGCCAACCACAGGGGTTAGGCACAGATACGCAGTATTTT. Translating gives CASSQPQGLGTDTQYF.

The chain couples TRBV19 to TRBJ2-2, with D possibly TRBD1 on 6 matching bases. This CDR3 comprises 16 residues. V lost 5 bases and J 3 bases, leaving 16 bases between the germline ends. Germline V gene lookup returns CDR1 LNHDA and CDR2 SQIVND (reference sequence). The DNA for the CDR3 is TGTGCCAGTAGTGCGGTCCTGGACAGTTACACCGGGGAGCTGTTTTTT. Translation: CASSAVLDSYTGELFF. The whole variable domain, filled in from reference TRBV19 and TRBJ2-2, reads DGGITQSPKYLFRKEGQNVTLSCEQNLNHDAMYWYRQDPGQGLRLIYYSQIVNDFQKGDIAEGYSVSREKKESFPLTVTSAQKNPTAFYLCASSAVLDSYTGELFFGEGSRLTVL.

The chain links TRBV6-5 to TRBJ2-4; D gene unclear. Germline loops: CDR1 MNHEY, CDR2 SVGAGI. V was trimmed by 4 bases and J by 7 bases, leaving 11 bases between them. The CDR3 length is 13 residues. The CDR3 reads CASSLASSNIQYF. CDR3 DNA sequence: TGTGCCAGCAGTTTGGCTAGTTCTAACATTCAGTACTTC.

This clone has more than one count but fewer than ten. In DNA form, the CDR3 reads TGTGCCAGCAGCGGGGTGCGGGGGTACACCGGGGAGCTGTTTTTT. It specifies CASSGVRGYTGELFF. The gene calls are TRBV5-5 and TRBJ2-2; TRBD2 aligns across 7 bases. Germline CDR1 and CDR2: SGHKS and YYEKEE (reference sequence). CDR3 size: 15 residues. The trim removed 4 bases at V and 3 bases at J, leaving 6 bases unmatched.

The chain is built from TRBV6-1 and TRBJ1-5; possibly TRBD1 for D (6 bases). The CDR3 spans 15 residues. Trimming shortened V by 6 bases and J by 5 bases, and 17 bases separated the two germline ends. In germline, CDR1 is MNHNS, CDR2 SASEGT. Written as DNA, the CDR3 is TGTGCCAGCAGCGCCTTGATACAGGGACATCAGCCCCAGCATTTT. Translation gives CASSALIQGHQPQHF.

CDR3 in amino acids: CASSSRTGPYEQFF. In DNA form, the CDR3 reads TGTGCCAGCAGTTCCAGGACAGGGCCCTATGAGCAGTTCTTC. The chain links TRBV6-5 to TRBJ2-1, with 8 bases aligning to TRBD1. The V gene end was trimmed by 4 bases and the J gene end by 8 bases; junction bases not matched to a gene: 7. Germline loops: CDR1 MNHEY, CDR2 SVGAGI. The CDR3 is made up of 14 amino acids.

The chain recombines TRBV5-5 with TRBJ2-3; TRBD2 matches at 11 bases. This CDR3 region has 19 residues. The germline CDR1 and CDR2 sequences are SGHKS and YYEKEE (reference sequence). V lost 4 bases, J lost 1 base, and 14 bases stayed unmatched. CDR3 bases: TGTGCCAGCAGCCCCGGGCCGGGACTAGCGGAAGGACGCACAGATACGCAGTATTTT. Translating gives CASSPGPGLAEGRTDTQYF.

This clone was recorded once. V usage is TRBV14 and J usage is TRBJ1-2; D may be TRBD1 (5 bases). With 4 bases removed from V and 0 bases from J, the gap between germline ends came to 9 bases. The CDR3 has 14 amino acids. Germline CDR1 and CDR2: SGHDN and FVKESK. This CDR3 reads CASSRLTANYGYTF. The CDR3 DNA is TGTGCCAGCAGCCGGTTGACAGCTAACTATGGCTACACCTTC.